This is a list of T cell receptor beta chains from one sample in a study of control samples from healthy donors and cancer patients. Profiled with immunoSEQ multiplex PCR; TCRdb holds only in-frame clones, not every one. The profile covers fewer than 200,000 clones, with 85% to 90% appearing a single time and 4% to 6% taken by the ten largest. Material: blood. The origin of the receptors is a woman under 40 in good health. CDR3s include the opening cysteine and the closing phenylalanine or tryptophan. D genes are given only for firm matches. Clone size, where shown, is once, few, many, or a class for clones that have expanded.

D gene: -; V gene: TRBV1; J gene: TRBJ1-4; clone size: -; CDR3 DNA: TGCACCAGCAGCGACCCGAAGTCAGCTAATGAAAAACTGTTTTTT; CDR3 protein: CTSSDPKSANEKLFF
D gene: -; V gene: TRBV5-1; J gene: TRBJ2-5; clone size: -; CDR3 DNA: TGCGCCAGCAGCTTGGCCACCGGGGAAAAGACCCAGTACTTC; CDR3 protein: CASSLATGEKTQYF
D gene: TRBD1; V gene: TRBV10-2; J gene: TRBJ2-1; clone size: once; CDR3 DNA: TGCGCCAGCAGTGAAATAGACAGGGTGCATGAGCAGTTCTTC; CDR3 protein: CASSEIDRVHEQFF
D gene: -; V gene: TRBV24-1; J gene: TRBJ1-2; clone size: -; CDR3 DNA: TGTGCCACCAGCCACCGGGACGGAGTCTATGGCTACACCTTC; CDR3 protein: CATSHRDGVYGYTF
D gene: -; V gene: TRBV28; J gene: TRBJ1-4; clone size: once; CDR3 DNA: TGTGCCAGCACCGAAAACGTCAGGCACGGAAGTGAAAAACTGTTTTTT; CDR3 protein: CASTENVRHGSEKLFF
D gene: -; V gene: TRBV9; J gene: TRBJ2-3; clone size: -; CDR3 DNA: TGTGCCAGCAGCGCCCCCCGGGGCACAGATACGCAGTATTTT; CDR3 protein: CASSAPRGTDTQYF
D gene: -; V gene: TRBV5-4; J gene: TRBJ2-5; clone size: -; CDR3 DNA: TGTGCCAGCAGCTTGGGTGGCAGACAAGAGACCCAGTACTTC; CDR3 protein: CASSLGGRQETQYF
D gene: TRBD2; V gene: TRBV11-3; J gene: TRBJ2-1; clone size: -; CDR3 DNA: TGTGCCAGCAGCCGAGGGACTAGCGGGGGGGCCAATGAGCAGTTCTTC; CDR3 protein: CASSRGTSGGANEQFF
D gene: -; V gene: TRBV30; J gene: TRBJ2-3; clone size: -; CDR3 DNA: TGTGCCTGGAGTGTACTAGGGCCCGCTAGCACAGATACGCAGTATTTT; CDR3 protein: CAWSVLGPASTDTQYF
D gene: -; V gene: TRBV28; J gene: TRBJ2-7; clone size: -; CDR3 DNA: TGTGCCAGCAGTTTCGGCAGGGCGTCCTACGAGCAGTACTTC; CDR3 protein: CASSFGRASYEQYF
D gene: -; V gene: TRBV3-1/TRBV3-2; J gene: TRBJ1-2; clone size: -; CDR3 DNA: TGTGCCAGCAGCCAAGAAGAATTCGGTCGGACGGTGAACTATGGCTACACCTTC; CDR3 protein: CASSQEEFGRTVNYGYTF
D gene: -; V gene: TRBV10-3; J gene: TRBJ1-2; clone size: -; CDR3 DNA: TGTGCCATCAGTGGTGGAGGGGGGCGCGACTATGGCTACACCTTC; CDR3 protein: CAISGGGGRDYGYTF
D gene: -; V gene: TRBV9; J gene: TRBJ2-6; clone size: -; CDR3 DNA: TGTGCCAGCAGCGTCCGGGACATATCCCTCTCTGGGGCCAACGTCCTGACTTTC; CDR3 protein: CASSVRDISLSGANVLTF
D gene: -; V gene: TRBV12-3/TRBV12-4; J gene: TRBJ1-5; clone size: -; CDR3 DNA: TGTGCCAGCAGCACGGCTATGCAGCCCCAGCATTTT; CDR3 protein: CASSTAMQPQHF
D gene: -; V gene: TRBV29-1; J gene: TRBJ2-1; clone size: -; CDR3 DNA: TGCAGCGTTGGCCTATACAATGAGCAGTTCTTC; CDR3 protein: CSVGLYNEQFF
D gene: -; V gene: TRBV15; J gene: TRBJ1-1; clone size: -; CDR3 DNA: TGTGCCACCAGCATGCCAGGGACCTACACTGAAGCTTTCTTT; CDR3 protein: CATSMPGTYTEAFF
D gene: -; V gene: TRBV5-6; J gene: TRBJ1-2; clone size: -; CDR3 DNA: TGTGCCAGCAGCAAAAGACAGGAGGGTTTCTATGGCTACACCTTC; CDR3 protein: CASSKRQEGFYGYTF
D gene: -; V gene: TRBV5-1; J gene: TRBJ2-4; clone size: -; CDR3 DNA: TGCGCCAGCAGCCCCTCGGCGGGGGCCATCATTCAGTACTTC; CDR3 protein: CASSPSAGAIIQYF
D gene: -; V gene: TRBV7-9; J gene: TRBJ2-7; clone size: -; CDR3 DNA: TGTGCCAGCAGCAGGGCCCGGGACGAGCAGTACTTC; CDR3 protein: CASSRARDEQYF
D gene: -; V gene: TRBV6-1; J gene: TRBJ2-1; clone size: -; CDR3 DNA: TGTGCCAGCAGTGAAGACACCCAGCAGTTCTTC; CDR3 protein: CASSEDTQQFF
D gene: -; V gene: TRBV28; J gene: TRBJ1-5; clone size: -; CDR3 DNA: TGTGCCAGCAGCCCACAGATGAATCAGCCCCAGCATTTT; CDR3 protein: CASSPQMNQPQHF
D gene: -; V gene: TRBV19; J gene: TRBJ1-5; clone size: few; CDR3 DNA: TGTGCCAGTATTCCCGGAGGGGGGTATAGTCAGCCCCAGCATTTT; CDR3 protein: CASIPGGGYSQPQHF
D gene: TRBD2; V gene: TRBV11-2; J gene: TRBJ2-1; clone size: few; CDR3 DNA: TGTGCCAGCAGCTCTAGCGGGGGGGCCTACAATGAGCAGTTCTTC; CDR3 protein: CASSSSGGAYNEQFF
D gene: TRBD1; V gene: TRBV5-1; J gene: TRBJ1-1; clone size: -; CDR3 DNA: TGCGCCAGCAGCTTATCCGACAGGGGATGGGATGAAGCTTTCTTT; CDR3 protein: CASSLSDRGWDEAFF
D gene: -; V gene: TRBV5-1; J gene: TRBJ2-1; clone size: -; CDR3 DNA: TGCGCCAGCAGCTTGCGGGGATTGGGAAATGAGCAGTTCTTC; CDR3 protein: CASSLRGLGNEQFF
D gene: TRBD1; V gene: TRBV11-2; J gene: TRBJ2-2; clone size: -; CDR3 DNA: TGTGCCAGCAGCTTAGCTCAAGGGGGCGCGAACACCGGGGAGCTGTTTTTT; CDR3 protein: CASSLAQGGANTGELFF
D gene: TRBD1; V gene: TRBV2; J gene: TRBJ1-2; clone size: -; CDR3 DNA: TGTGCCAGCAGTGCCCGGGCCGACAGGGCCGAGACCACCTATGGCTACACCTTC; CDR3 protein: CASSARADRAETTYGYTF